This paragraph covers one T cell receptor beta chain sequence. Its antigen is currently unknown. The data originate from a study of radiation and T cells in renal cell carcinoma. Study-wide results and limits: Top tumor clonotypes rose in blood 2 weeks post-radiation, then contracted.

Assay: immunoSEQ multiplex PCR; the TCRdb copy retains only in-frame clones and omits some. The table shows 40,000 to 50,000 clones, with approximately 80% occurring only once. The V end lost 4 bases, the J end lost 1 base, and 11 bases lay between the germline ends. Per germline, CDR1 GTSNPN and CDR2 SVGIG (reference sequence). The CDR3 has 13 residues. Documented time point: baseline pretreatment blood. Treatment of the sample: 15 Gy SBRT to primary tumor, nephrectomy 4 weeks later. The patient's renal cell carcinoma had clear cell pathology. The receptor was isolated from an older woman with renal cell carcinoma. The specimen was blood, collected from a patient whose treatment included radiotherapy and nephrectomy. This chain links TRBV30 with TRBJ2-7, with D unresolved. The CDR3 DNA is TGTGCCTGGAACGGCCTCAAGTCCTACGAGCAGTACTTC. It codes for CAWNGLKSYEQYF.